This entry lists 28 T cell receptor beta chains sequenced from one sample in a study of cytomegalovirus exposure and HLA in healthy donors. The PCR employed 60 Vbeta primers together with 13 Jbeta primers. Assay: immunoSEQ multiplex PCR; the TCRdb copy retains only in-frame clones and omits some. Of 160,000 or so clones in the sample, 78% are singletons; the top ten hold over 1.1%. Sequenced input: PBMCs. These receptors were taken from a male donor in good health and CMV-seronegative.

This clone was seen a few times. The J gene is TRBJ1-1, the V gene TRBV7-8; a weak D match, TRBD1 (5 bases). CDR1 SGHVS and CDR2 FQNEAQ come from the germline V gene. The V gene lost 2 bases and the J gene lost 4 bases, with 23 bases spanning the gap. The CDR3 has 18 residues. For the CDR3, the DNA is TGTGCCAGCAGCTTATTTCGAGTCGGTAACAGGAAGGGCACTGAAGCTTTCTTT. This sequence encodes CASSLFRVGNRKGTEAFF.

The gene calls are TRBV28 and TRBJ1-2; D is unclear. Trimming took off 6 bases at V and 4 bases at J, with 12 bases between the two ends. This CDR3 is 13 amino acids long. From germline, CDR1 is MDHEN and CDR2 SYDVKM. CDR3 bases: TGTGCCAGCAGATCGACTGACTCCTATGGCTACACCTTC. This translates into CASRSTDSYGYTF.

This chain uses TRBV5-1 with TRBJ2-6, with D perhaps TRBD1 (5 bases). From germline, CDR1 is SGHRS and CDR2 YFSETQ. There are 13 residues in the CDR3. V was shortened by 6 bases and J by 1 base, with 5 bases between the two germline ends. CDR3 amino acids: CASKGSGANVLTF. The DNA for the CDR3 is TGCGCCAGCAAGGGGTCTGGGGCCAACGTCCTGACTTTC.

This sequence joins TRBV5-1 and TRBJ1-5; weak D call: TRBD1 (5 bases). The CDR3 is 14 amino acids. The germline V gene encodes CDR1 SGHRS and CDR2 YFSETQ. V was clipped by 7 bases and J by 3 bases, with 14 bases between them. The CDR3 region has the DNA TGCGCCAGCTCCGAAGACAGCATCAATCAGCCCCAGCATTTT. This encodes CASSEDSINQPQHF.

The V and J genes are TRBV5-6 and TRBJ1-2; 11 bases line up with TRBD1. The ends lost 3 bases at V and 10 bases at J; junction bases unmatched: 5. The germline V gene encodes CDR1 SGHDT and CDR2 YYEEEE. This CDR3 contains 13 residues. CDR3 residues: CASSSDRGLVYTF. The CDR3 region has the DNA TGTGCCAGCAGCTCGGACAGGGGGCTGGTCTACACCTTC.

The genes are TRBV15 and TRBJ2-1; 9 nucleotides agree with TRBD1. Germline loops: CDR1 LNHNV, CDR2 YYDKDF (reference sequence). The CDR3 is 16 amino acids. The V segment lost 3 bases and the J segment 7 bases; nucleotides outside the gene matches: 10. The DNA for the CDR3 is TGTGCCACCAGCAGCGGGACAGGGAGTTTGGTGAATGAGCAGTTCTTC. As protein: CATSSGTGSLVNEQFF.

CDR3 in amino acids: CASRPLAVANEQFF. In DNA, the CDR3 is TGTGCCAGCAGGCCACTAGCGGTAGCAAATGAGCAGTTCTTC. The V gene is TRBV2, the J gene TRBJ2-1, with TRBD2 matching 8 bases. Trimming cost V 6 bases and J 7 bases; bases outside gene matches: 8. The germline V gene encodes CDR1 SNHLY and CDR2 FYNNEI. The CDR3 is made up of 14 amino acids. The entire variable domain, with the rest obtained from reference TRBV2 and TRBJ2-1, is as follows: EPEVTQTPSHQVTQMGQEVILRCVPISNHLYFYWYRQILGQKVEFLVSFYNNEISEKSEIFDDQFSVERPDGSNFTLKIRSTKLEDSAMYFCASRPLAVANEQFFGPGTRLTVL.

V usage is TRBV7-8 and J usage is TRBJ2-2; tentatively, D is TRBD2 (5 bases). Germline CDR1 reads SGHVS; CDR2 reads FQNEAQ. The V end lost 5 bases, the J end lost 7 bases, and 11 bases lay between the germline ends. The CDR3 extends over 13 amino acids. The CDR3 sequence is CASSGRVVGELFF. The CDR3 DNA is TGTGCCAGCAGCGGGCGGGTAGTCGGGGAGCTGTTTTTT.

This clone was detected only a few times. The rearrangement joins TRBV6-1 to TRBJ2-1; possible D gene TRBD2, 5 bases. The CDR3 has 13 amino acids. Per the germline V gene, CDR1 is MNHNS and CDR2 is SASEGT. V was clipped by 9 bases and J by 10 bases, with 19 bases between them. CDR3 bases: TGTGCCAGTTCCCTCGGGGTAGCTGGGGAGCAGTTCTTC. This codes for CASSLGVAGEQFF.

The V call is TRBV28, the J call TRBJ2-7; a possible D gene is TRBD2 (7 bases). Germline CDR1 reads MDHEN; CDR2 reads SYDVKM. The CDR3 totals 14 residues. Trimming took 2 bases from V and 4 from J, leaving 12 bases between them. The CDR3 DNA reads TGTGCCAGCAGTTTAACCAGGGGAGGGTACGAGCAGTACTTC. It yields the protein CASSLTRGGYEQYF.

This clone came up a few times. The chain recombines TRBV4-2 with TRBJ1-2; D gene ambiguous. The CDR3 sequence is 13 residues long. V lost 3 bases, J lost 2 bases, and 7 bases lay in between. Germline assignment: CDR1 LGHNA and CDR2 YNFKEQ. CDR3 residues: CASSHGGNYGYTF. The CDR3 nucleotides are TGTGCCAGCAGCCATGGAGGGAACTATGGCTACACCTTC.

This chain connects TRBV2 to TRBJ1-2; D possibly corresponds to TRBD1 (5 bases). Germline V lookup: CDR1 SNHLY, CDR2 FYNNEI. Trimming cost V 3 bases and J 4 bases, with 6 bases left between them. This CDR3 region has 12 residues. Here the CDR3 reads CASSETVYGYTF. The DNA for the CDR3 is TGTGCCAGCAGTGAGACAGTCTATGGCTACACCTTC.

The chain combines TRBV4-3 with TRBJ2-1, with unresolved D. Trimming took off 0 bases at V and 6 bases at J, with 15 bases between the two ends. The CDR3 runs to 16 residues. The germline CDR1 and CDR2 sequences are LGHNA and YSLEER. Here the CDR3 DNA reads TGCGCCAGCAGCCAAGATATGGCGGAGCTCTTCAATGAGCAGTTCTTC. Its protein product is CASSQDMAELFNEQFF.

This chain connects TRBV5-1 to TRBJ1-4; D ambiguous. The ends were cut back, 0 bases at V and 5 bases at J, with 5 bases in the middle. The CDR3 is 13 amino acids. CDR1 SGHRS and CDR2 YFSETQ come from the germline V gene. Written as DNA, the CDR3 is TGCGCCAGCAGCTTGGCTCAGAATGAAAAACTGTTTTTT. This sequence encodes CASSLAQNEKLFF.

This clone appeared many times. The chain joins TRBV6-6 to TRBJ1-1, with D unresolved. CDR1 is MNHNY and CDR2 is SVGAGI in the germline V gene (reference sequence). The CDR3 length is 14 residues. V was clipped by 0 bases and J by 4 bases, with 9 bases between them. DNA of the CDR3: TGTGCCAGCAGTTACTCGATCTTCGGCACTGAAGCTTTCTTT. Amino acids: CASSYSIFGTEAFF.

This clone was seen only once. J is TRBJ2-2 and V is TRBV4-3; no clear D. The CDR3 runs 15 residues. V lost 0 bases and J 4 bases, leaving 9 bases between the germline ends. The germline CDR1 and CDR2 sequences are LGHNA and YSLEER. In nucleotides, the CDR3 is TGCGCCAGCAGCCAAGAGGCTAGGAGCACCGGGGAGCTGTTTTTT. This codes for CASSQEARSTGELFF.

The chain employs TRBV11-1 and TRBJ2-5; 12 positions agree with TRBD2. The trim removed 1 base at V and 2 bases at J, leaving 2 bases unmatched. CDR3 length equals 16 residues. Germline CDR1 is SGHAT and CDR2 is FQDESV (reference sequence). CDR3 sequence reads: CASSLGGTSGQETQYF. CDR3 nucleotide sequence: TGTGCCAGCAGCTTAGGGGGGACTAGCGGGCAAGAGACCCAGTACTTC.

The chain uses TRBV28 and TRBJ2-1, with a possible D match to TRBD2 (6 bases). V was trimmed by 6 bases and J by 3 bases, leaving 15 bases between them. CDR1 and CDR2 (germline): MDHEN, SYDVKM. The CDR3 spans 15 residues. The DNA for the CDR3 is TGTGCCAGCAGCCCTGGGCGGGGCGTCTACAATGAGCAGTTCTTC. Translation: CASSPGRGVYNEQFF.

The chain carries TRBV4-2 and TRBJ2-5, with 12 nucleotides matching TRBD1. This CDR3 is built from 16 residues. V shed 0 bases, J shed 7 bases, and the junction held 6 bases outside the gene matches. The germline V gene has CDR1 LGHNA and CDR2 YNFKEQ. CDR3 region: CASSQEGDRGRGTQYF. CDR3 coding DNA: TGTGCCAGCAGCCAAGAAGGGGACAGGGGGCGGGGGACCCAGTACTTC.

The chain links TRBV4-3 to TRBJ1-2; 7 bases fit TRBD1. Germline V gene sequence: CDR1 LGHNA, CDR2 YSLEER. The CDR3 runs 14 residues. V lost 2 bases, J lost 6 bases, and 6 bases stayed unmatched. Here the CDR3 DNA reads TGCGCCAGCAGCCAACGAAAGGGGGCGGATGGCTACACCTTC. Translated: CASSQRKGADGYTF.

The V gene is TRBV9, the J gene TRBJ1-6; the match to TRBD1 covers 9 bases. There are 15 residues in the CDR3. V lost 4 bases and J lost 7; bases outside the gene matches: 6. The V gene's germline CDR1 is SGDLS and CDR2 YYNGEE. The DNA for the CDR3 is TGTGCCAGCAGCCTAGGACAGGGGAGGAATTCACCCCTCCACTTT. Its translation is CASSLGQGRNSPLHF.

The chain couples TRBV2 to TRBJ2-3; 8 bases map to TRBD2. Germline V gene sequence: CDR1 SNHLY, CDR2 FYNNEI. The CDR3 runs 15 residues. V lost 5 bases to trimming and J lost 1 base; unmatched junction nucleotides: 5. Here the CDR3 DNA reads TGTGCCAGCAGTCGACCGGGGGGGGGCACAGATACGCAGTATTTT. The encoded protein is CASSRPGGGTDTQYF. The complete variable domain, with remaining parts taken from reference TRBV2 and TRBJ2-3, reads EPEVTQTPSHQVTQMGQEVILRCVPISNHLYFYWYRQILGQKVEFLVSFYNNEISEKSEIFDDQFSVERPDGSNFTLKIRSTKLEDSAMYFCASSRPGGGTDTQYFGPGTRLTVL.

This clone was recorded only once. The V gene is TRBV4-3, the J gene TRBJ2-1; 14 nucleotides align to TRBD2. The trim removed 6 bases at V and 8 bases at J, leaving 9 bases unmatched. Germline CDR1 is LGHNA and CDR2 is YSLEER. The CDR3 is 16 residues long. The CDR3 loop reads CASSNFGTSGSDEQFF. CDR3 bases: TGCGCCAGCAGTAACTTCGGGACTAGCGGGAGCGATGAGCAGTTCTTC.

The V and J genes are TRBV27 and TRBJ1-2; tentatively, D is TRBD1 (6 bases). Germline CDR1 and CDR2: MNHEY and SMNVEV (reference sequence). V lost 5 bases, J lost 5 bases, and 12 bases lay in between. The CDR3 length is 13 residues. The CDR3: CASSKGGRYGYTF. In DNA, the CDR3 is TGTGCCAGCAGTAAAGGGGGAAGGTATGGCTACACCTTC.

The rearrangement uses TRBV5-1 and TRBJ1-4; TRBD1 aligns across 12 bases. Looked up from germline, CDR1 is SGHRS and CDR2 is YFSETQ. Trimming cost V 5 bases and J 0 bases; bases outside gene matches: 2. The CDR3 is made up of 16 amino acids. The CDR3 DNA reads as TGCGCCAGCAGTCGGGACAGGGGGCCAACTAATGAAAAACTGTTTTTT. Translated: CASSRDRGPTNEKLFF. Looking up the rest from reference TRBV5-1 and TRBJ1-4 gives the full variable domain: KAGVTQTPRYLIKTRGQQVTLSCSPISGHRSVSWYQQTPGQGLQFLFEYFSETQRNKGNFPGRFSGRQFSNSRSEMNVSTLELGDSALYLCASSRDRGPTNEKLFFGSGTQLSVL.

This sequence joins TRBV18 and TRBJ2-7; 8 nucleotides align to TRBD1. Germline V lookup: CDR1 KGHSH, CDR2 LQKENI. Trimming took 1 base from V and 6 from J; bases not matched to a gene: 5. The length of the CDR3 is 14 residues. CDR3 sequence reads: CASSPRTGLGEQYF. Written as DNA, the CDR3 is TGTGCCAGCTCACCACGGACAGGGCTGGGCGAGCAGTACTTC.

This chain links TRBV9 with TRBJ2-7; D may be TRBD2 (7 bases). V dropped 0 bases and J dropped 5 bases, with 27 bases sitting between them. CDR1 SGDLS and CDR2 YYNGEE come from the germline V gene. The CDR3 loop spans 19 amino acids. For the CDR3, the DNA is TGTGCCAGCAGCGTAGGGATCGGTTTGGCGGGGGCTTTATCGGACGAGCAGTACTTC. The encoded protein is CASSVGIGLAGALSDEQYF.

This chain links TRBV9 with TRBJ1-1; D is uncertain. The V and J ends lost 1 base and 0 bases respectively, with 4 bases between them. The length of the CDR3 is 13 residues. Germline CDR1 is SGDLS and CDR2 is YYNGEE. CDR3 nucleotides: TGTGCCAGCAGCGTATCAGTGAACACTGAAGCTTTCTTT. Translating gives CASSVSVNTEAFF.